This T cell receptor beta chain was captured in a study of response to subunit inactivated influenza vaccine. TCRdb processed the RT-PCR reads anew with MiXCR; each CDR3 protein has one entry. The table has roughly 620,000 distinct CDR3 sequences, around 11% seen once. V was pared by 4 bases and J by 6 bases, with 13 bases between. This CDR3 is 14 amino acids long. In germline, CDR1 is SGHRS, CDR2 YFSETQ. The sample was also linked to a second study, of T cells expressing NK-cell markers. From that paper: Researchers built TCR beta cDNA using 5'RACE template switching with UMIs.

This specimen consisted of PBMCs from blood, obtained on the day of vaccination. This chain links TRBV5-1 with TRBJ2-2; D gene ambiguous. This clonotype was obtained from a man aged 45-60 years who received an inactivated influenza vaccine. The CDR3 here is CASSPEALSGELFF. In DNA form, the CDR3 reads TGCGCCAGCAGCCCAGAAGCCTTGTCCGGGGAGCTGTTTTTT.